This T cell receptor beta chain emerged from a study of CD8 T cells in Susac syndrome. Findings of the study overall: The Susac syndrome CD4+ T cell repertoires displayed no clonal expansion. Individuals included in the TCR sequencing and HLA analysis were acknowledged by the study to be relatively few in number.

TEMRA cells were FACS-enriched, unlike CD8+ and CD4+ T cells, which were negatively isolated. CDR3 length: 10 residues. Germline CDR1 SQVTM, CDR2 ANQGSEA. Trimming removed 5 bases from V and 5 bases from J, with 3 bases in between. About this clonotype itself: What it binds is not known.

The authors reverse transcribed roughly 0.5 to 1 ug RNA with random hexamers. TCRdb independently ran MiXCR on the immunoSEQ multiplex PCR reads; one entry per CDR3 protein. The sample includes approximately 210,000 distinct CDR3 sequences, 94% of them seen just once. The chain has TRBV29-1 and TRBJ2-2; D unclear. Sequenced sample: CD4+ T cells from PBMCs. The TCR originated in a human donor with Susac syndrome. Here the CDR3 DNA reads TGCAGCGTTCAGACCGGGGAGCTGTTTTTT. Protein: CSVQTGELFF.